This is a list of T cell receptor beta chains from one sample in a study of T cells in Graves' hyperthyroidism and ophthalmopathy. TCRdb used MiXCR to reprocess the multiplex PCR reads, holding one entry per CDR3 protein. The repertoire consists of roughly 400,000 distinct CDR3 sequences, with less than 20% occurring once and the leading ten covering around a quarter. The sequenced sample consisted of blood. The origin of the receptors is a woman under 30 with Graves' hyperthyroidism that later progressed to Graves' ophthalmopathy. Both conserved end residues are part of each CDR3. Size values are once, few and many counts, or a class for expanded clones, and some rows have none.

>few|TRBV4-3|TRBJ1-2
CASSQELGSYGYTF
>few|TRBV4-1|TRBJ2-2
CASSQTDANTGELFF
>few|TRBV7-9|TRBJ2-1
CASSRLLVSGTYNEQFF
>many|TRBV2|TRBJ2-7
CASRGRGLSYEQYF
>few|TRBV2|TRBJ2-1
CASGAGEDEQFF
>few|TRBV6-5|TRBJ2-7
CASSYSTEHEQYF
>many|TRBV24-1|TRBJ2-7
CATSQRGDEQYF
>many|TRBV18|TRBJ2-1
CASSRRLAGGIRPQFF
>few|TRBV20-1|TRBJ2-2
CSAFYGTSGFPGELFF
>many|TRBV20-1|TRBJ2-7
CSARDLSSSGTTYEQYF
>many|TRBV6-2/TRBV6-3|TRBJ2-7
CASSYPRHEQYF
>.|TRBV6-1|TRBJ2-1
CASKLSGTTNEQFF
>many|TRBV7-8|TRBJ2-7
CASSLAYGKGGEYEQYF
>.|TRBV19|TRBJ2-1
CASSIEGVLSLSSYNEQFF
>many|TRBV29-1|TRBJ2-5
CSVTIGDFQETQYF
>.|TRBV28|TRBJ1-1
CASSWATGGGTEAFF
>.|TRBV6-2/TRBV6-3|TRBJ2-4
CASSYGLAAAKNIQYF
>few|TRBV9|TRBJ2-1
CASSPAVAGRNEQFF
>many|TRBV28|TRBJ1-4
CASSLGRAGKLFF
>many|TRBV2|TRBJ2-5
CASRDLPGETQYF
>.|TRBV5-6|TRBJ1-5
CASSSSGLGNQPQHF
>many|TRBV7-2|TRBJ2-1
CASNLGIGRAQREQFF
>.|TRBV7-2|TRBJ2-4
CASSLVSPGNIQYF
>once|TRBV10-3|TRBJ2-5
CAIRSNPGLAGVETQYF
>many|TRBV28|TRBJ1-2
CASSLPLEGYGYTF
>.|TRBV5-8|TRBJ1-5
CASSLGRILSNQPQHF
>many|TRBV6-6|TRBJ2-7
CASSYSGTSGYEQYF
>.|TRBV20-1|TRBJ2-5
CSARDLDRAQETQYF
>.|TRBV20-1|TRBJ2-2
CSASPYAGELFF
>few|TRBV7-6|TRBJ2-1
CASSRRLEHEQFF
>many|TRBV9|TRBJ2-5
CASSPGETDQETQYF
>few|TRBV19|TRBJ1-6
CASSIPRKERPLHF
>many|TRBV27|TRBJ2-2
CASSLTTGVAGELFF
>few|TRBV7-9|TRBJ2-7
CASSPESGRGTYEQYF
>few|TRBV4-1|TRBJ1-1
CASSEGAVNTEAFF
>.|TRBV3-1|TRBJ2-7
CASSQDSGTTLSEQYF
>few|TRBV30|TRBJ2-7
CAWSVLASGSTYEQYF
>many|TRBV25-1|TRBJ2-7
CASSEYSPLAGGPKQYF
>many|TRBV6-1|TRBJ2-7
CASSEAWRERSEQYF
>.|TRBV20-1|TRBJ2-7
CSARDFRAPNEQYF
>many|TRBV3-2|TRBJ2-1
CASSQDSEAGLPKEQFF
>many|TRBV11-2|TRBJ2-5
CASSLDGLAGGPSETQYF
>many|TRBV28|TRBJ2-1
CASSLDDNLSYNEQFF
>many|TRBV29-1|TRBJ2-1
CSVEDIKADPLAGEYNEQFF
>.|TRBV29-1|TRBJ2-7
CSVTNRGKNEQYF
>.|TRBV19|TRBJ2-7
CASTPGTFSDEQYF
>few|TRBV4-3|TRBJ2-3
CASSQDQRDSTDTQYF
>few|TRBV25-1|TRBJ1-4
CASSEGERRGEKLFF
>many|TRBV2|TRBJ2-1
CASSEMSQGGNEQFF
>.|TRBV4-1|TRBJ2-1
CASSHGLAGLITYNEQFF
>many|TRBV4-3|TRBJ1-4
CASSQGTGSVIATNEKLFF
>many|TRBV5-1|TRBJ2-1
CASSLEVAGEQFF
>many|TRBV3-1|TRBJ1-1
CASSLRDGEAFF
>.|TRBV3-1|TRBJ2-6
CASSLKGGAGANVLTF